This is a list of T cell receptor beta chains from one sample in a study of OX40 agonist ivuxolimab in advanced cancers. Using immunoSEQ multiplex PCR, the repertoire was profiled, and TCRdb retains in-frame clones only, with some absent. The table has tens of thousands of clones, around 87% seen once. Sequencing was performed on CD4+ or CD8+ T cells sorted from blood, taken in a trial of the OX40 agonist ivuxolimab. The receptors derive from an adult with an advanced solid tumor such as melanoma, head and neck, liver or kidney cancer. CDR3s include the opening cysteine and the closing phenylalanine or tryptophan. Each record gives: J gene, D gene, V gene, clone size, CDR3 DNA, CDR3 protein. D genes are given only for firm matches. Size values are once, few and many counts, or a class for expanded clones, and some rows have none.

>TRBJ2-1|TRBD2|TRBV7-9|.
TGTGCCAGCAGCCAGCCCAGACTAGCGGGGAACAATGAGCAGTTCTTC
CASSQPRLAGNNEQFF
>TRBJ2-6|TRBD2|TRBV5-1|.
TGCGCCAGCAGCTTGGAATTAGCGGGAGGGGATGGGGCCAACGTCCTGACTTTC
CASSLELAGGDGANVLTF
>TRBJ2-5|TRBD1|TRBV10-3|.
TGTGCCACCCATTCCAATAGCAGACAGGGTAATGGGGAGACCCAGTACTTC
CATHSNSRQGNGETQYF
>TRBJ1-2|.|TRBV30|once
TGTGCCTGGGACGCAGGGGCTGGCTACACCTTC
CAWDAGAGYTF
>TRBJ1-2|.|TRBV11-2|.
TGTGCCAGCAGCCTCAGGGATTTCTATGGCTACACCTTC
CASSLRDFYGYTF
>TRBJ2-1|TRBD2|TRBV4-3|.
TGCGCCAGCAGCCAAGGGCCTCAATCTAGCGGGAGGGCCTATGAGCAGTTCTTC
CASSQGPQSSGRAYEQFF
>TRBJ2-7|TRBD2|TRBV7-6|.
TGTGCCAGCAGCCAGCGGGAGGGCCCGTACGAGCAGTACTTC
CASSQREGPYEQYF
>TRBJ2-7|.|TRBV5-6|.
TGTGCCAGCAGCTTAGAAGGCGGGTGGGGCGAGCAGTACTTC
CASSLEGGWGEQYF
>TRBJ1-1|.|TRBV6-1|.
TGTGCCAGCAGTGAAGTGATGGGGACTTTGACTGAAGCTTTCTTT
CASSEVMGTLTEAFF
>TRBJ2-7|.|TRBV9|.
TGTGCCAGCAGCGTAGGGGGGGCCACCTACGAGCAGTACTTC
CASSVGGATYEQYF
>TRBJ2-1|TRBD2|TRBV12-5|few
TGTGCTAGTGGCATTAGCGGGAGTTCCTACAATGAGCAGTTCTTC
CASGISGSSYNEQFF
>TRBJ1-1|.|TRBV15|once
TGTGCCACCAGCCTTGGGACCTCTGAAGCTTTCTTT
CATSLGTSEAFF
>TRBJ1-1|.|TRBV27|.
TGTGCCAGCAGTTTCATAGAAAACACTGAAGCTTTCTTT
CASSFIENTEAFF
>TRBJ1-5|.|TRBV19|.
TGTGCCAGTAGTAGAGGGCCCAGGGAAGATCAGCCCCAGCATTTT
CASSRGPREDQPQHF
>TRBJ1-2|.|TRBV25-1|.
TGTGCCAGCAGTGATACATTCGGCTATGGCTACACCTTC
CASSDTFGYGYTF
>TRBJ1-2|.|TRBV11-1|once
TGTGCCAGCAGCTTGACATCTGGGTTGGACTACACCTTC
CASSLTSGLDYTF